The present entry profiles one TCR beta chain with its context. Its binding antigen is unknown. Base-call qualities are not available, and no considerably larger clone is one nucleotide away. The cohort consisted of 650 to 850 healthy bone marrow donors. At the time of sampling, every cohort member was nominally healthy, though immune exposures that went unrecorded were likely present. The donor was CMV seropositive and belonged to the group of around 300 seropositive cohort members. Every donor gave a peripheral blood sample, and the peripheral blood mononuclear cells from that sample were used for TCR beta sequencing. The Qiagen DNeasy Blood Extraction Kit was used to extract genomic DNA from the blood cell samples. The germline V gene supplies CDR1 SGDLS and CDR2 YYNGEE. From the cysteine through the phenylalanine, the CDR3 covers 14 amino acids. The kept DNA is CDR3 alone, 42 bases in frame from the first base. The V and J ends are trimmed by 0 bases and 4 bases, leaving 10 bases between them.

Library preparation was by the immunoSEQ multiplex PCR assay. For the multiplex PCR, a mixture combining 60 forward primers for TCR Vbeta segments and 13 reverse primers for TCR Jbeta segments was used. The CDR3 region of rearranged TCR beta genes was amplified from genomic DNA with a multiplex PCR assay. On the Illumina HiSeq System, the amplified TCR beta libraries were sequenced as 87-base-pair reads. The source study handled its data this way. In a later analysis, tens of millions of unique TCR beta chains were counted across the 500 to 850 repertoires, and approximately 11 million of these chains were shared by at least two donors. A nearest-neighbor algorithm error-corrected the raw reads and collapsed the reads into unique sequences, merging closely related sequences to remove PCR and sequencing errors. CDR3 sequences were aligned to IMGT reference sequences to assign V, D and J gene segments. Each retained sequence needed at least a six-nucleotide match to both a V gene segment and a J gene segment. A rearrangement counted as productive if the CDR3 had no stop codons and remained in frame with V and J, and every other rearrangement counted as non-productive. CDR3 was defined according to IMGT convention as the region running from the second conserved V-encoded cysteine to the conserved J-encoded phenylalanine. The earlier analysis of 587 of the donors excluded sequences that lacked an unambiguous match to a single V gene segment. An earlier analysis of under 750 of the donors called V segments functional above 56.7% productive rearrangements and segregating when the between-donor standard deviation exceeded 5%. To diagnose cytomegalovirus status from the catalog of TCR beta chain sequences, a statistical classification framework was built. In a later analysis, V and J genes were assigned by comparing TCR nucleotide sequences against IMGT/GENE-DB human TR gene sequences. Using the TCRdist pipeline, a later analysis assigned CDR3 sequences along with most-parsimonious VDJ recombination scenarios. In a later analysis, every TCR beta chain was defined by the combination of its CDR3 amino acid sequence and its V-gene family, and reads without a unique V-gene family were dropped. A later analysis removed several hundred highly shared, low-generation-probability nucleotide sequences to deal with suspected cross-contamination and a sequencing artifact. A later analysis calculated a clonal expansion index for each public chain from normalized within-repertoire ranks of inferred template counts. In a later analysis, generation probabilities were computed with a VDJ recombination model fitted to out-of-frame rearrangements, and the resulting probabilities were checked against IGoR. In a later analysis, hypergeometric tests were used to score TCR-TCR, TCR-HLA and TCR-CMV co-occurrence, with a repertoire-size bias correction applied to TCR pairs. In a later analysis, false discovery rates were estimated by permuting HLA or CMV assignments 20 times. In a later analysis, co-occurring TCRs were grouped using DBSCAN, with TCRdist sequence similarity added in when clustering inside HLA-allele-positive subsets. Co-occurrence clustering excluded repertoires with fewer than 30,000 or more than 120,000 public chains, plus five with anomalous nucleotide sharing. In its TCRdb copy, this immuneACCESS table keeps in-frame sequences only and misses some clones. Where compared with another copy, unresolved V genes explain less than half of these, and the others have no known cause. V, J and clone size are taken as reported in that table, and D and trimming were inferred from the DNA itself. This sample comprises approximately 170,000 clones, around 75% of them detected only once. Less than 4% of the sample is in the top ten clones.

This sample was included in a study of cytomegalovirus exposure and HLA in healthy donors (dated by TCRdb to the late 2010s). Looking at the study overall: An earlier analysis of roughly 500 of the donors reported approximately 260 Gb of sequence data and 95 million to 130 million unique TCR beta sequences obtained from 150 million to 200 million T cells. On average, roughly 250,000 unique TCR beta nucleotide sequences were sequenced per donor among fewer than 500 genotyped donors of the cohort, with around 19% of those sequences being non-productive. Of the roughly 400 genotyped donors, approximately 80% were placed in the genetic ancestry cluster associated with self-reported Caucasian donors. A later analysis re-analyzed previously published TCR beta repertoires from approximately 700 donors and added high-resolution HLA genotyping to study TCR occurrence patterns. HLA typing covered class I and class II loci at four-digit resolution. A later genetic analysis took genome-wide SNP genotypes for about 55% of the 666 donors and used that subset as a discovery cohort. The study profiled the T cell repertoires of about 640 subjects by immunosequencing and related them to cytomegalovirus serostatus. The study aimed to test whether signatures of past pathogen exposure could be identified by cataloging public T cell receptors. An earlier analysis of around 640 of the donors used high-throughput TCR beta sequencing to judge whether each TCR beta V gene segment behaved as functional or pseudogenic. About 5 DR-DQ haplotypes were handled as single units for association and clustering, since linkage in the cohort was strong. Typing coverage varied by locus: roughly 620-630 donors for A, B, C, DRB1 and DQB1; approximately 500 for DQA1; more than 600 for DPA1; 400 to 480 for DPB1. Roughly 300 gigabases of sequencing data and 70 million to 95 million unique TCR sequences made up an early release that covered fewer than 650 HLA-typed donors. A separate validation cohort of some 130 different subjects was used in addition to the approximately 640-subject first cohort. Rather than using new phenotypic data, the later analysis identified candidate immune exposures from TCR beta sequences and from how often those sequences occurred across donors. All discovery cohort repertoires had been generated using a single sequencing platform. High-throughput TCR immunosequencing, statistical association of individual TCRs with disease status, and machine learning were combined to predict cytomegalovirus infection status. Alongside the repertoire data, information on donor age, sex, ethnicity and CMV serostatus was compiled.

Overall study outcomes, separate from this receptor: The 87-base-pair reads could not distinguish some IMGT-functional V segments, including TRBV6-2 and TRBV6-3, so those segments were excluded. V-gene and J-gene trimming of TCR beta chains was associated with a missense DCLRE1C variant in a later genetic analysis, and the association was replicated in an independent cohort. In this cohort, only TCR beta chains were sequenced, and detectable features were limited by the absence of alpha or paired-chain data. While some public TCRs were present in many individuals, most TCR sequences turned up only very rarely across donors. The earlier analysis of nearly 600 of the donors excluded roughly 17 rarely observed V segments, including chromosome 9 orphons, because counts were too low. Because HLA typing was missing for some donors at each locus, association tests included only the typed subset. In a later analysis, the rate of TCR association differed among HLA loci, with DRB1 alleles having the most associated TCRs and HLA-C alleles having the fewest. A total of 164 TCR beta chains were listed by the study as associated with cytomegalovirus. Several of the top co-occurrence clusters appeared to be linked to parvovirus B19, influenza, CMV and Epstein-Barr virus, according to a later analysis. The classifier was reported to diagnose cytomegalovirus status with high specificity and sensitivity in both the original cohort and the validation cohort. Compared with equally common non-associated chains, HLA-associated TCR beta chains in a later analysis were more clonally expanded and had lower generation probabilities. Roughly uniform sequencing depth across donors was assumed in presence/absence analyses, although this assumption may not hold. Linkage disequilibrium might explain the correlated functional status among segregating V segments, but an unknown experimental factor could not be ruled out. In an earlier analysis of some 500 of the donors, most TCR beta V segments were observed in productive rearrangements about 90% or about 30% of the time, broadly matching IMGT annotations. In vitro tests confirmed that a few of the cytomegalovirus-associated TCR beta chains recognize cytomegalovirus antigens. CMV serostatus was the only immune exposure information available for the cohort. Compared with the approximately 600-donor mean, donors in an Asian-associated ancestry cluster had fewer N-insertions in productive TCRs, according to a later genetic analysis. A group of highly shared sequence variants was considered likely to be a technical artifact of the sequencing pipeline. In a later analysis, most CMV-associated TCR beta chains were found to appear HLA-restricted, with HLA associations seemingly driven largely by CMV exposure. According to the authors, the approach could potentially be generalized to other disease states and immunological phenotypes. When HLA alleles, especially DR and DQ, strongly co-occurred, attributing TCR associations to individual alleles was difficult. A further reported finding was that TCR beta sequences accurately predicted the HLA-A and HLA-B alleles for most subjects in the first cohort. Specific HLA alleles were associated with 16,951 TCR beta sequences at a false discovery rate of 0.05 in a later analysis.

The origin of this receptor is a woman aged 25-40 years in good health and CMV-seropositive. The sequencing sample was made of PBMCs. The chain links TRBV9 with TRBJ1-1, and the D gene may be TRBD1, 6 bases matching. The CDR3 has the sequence CASSVEVGATEAFF. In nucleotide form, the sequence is TGTGCCAGCAGCGTAGAGGTGGGGGCCACTGAAGCTTTCTTT.